This TCR beta chain was recovered during a study of identical twins (dated by TCRdb to about 2016). Looking at the study overall: TCR alpha and beta repertoires from monozygotic twins, unrelated adults of various ages and cord blood were deep-sequenced to test whether fetal clonotypes persist. Replicate twin experiments were performed at different times using different library preparation protocols to rule out contamination. Findings and caveats that apply to the study as a whole: In monozygotic twins, recombination models systematically underestimated out-of-frame TCR alpha sharing, but the models matched the sharing seen between unrelated individuals. Invariant T cells such as MAIT and iNKT could partly confound zero-insertion analyses, though diverse VJ usage argued against this for most clonotypes. A weaker excess of twin sharing was found in beta out-of-frame sequences because the signal-to-noise ratio was lowered by fewer shared sequences. Because the same donors could not be followed over many years, conclusions were based on cross-sectional statistical analysis. Fewer insertions were carried by abundant cord blood beta clonotypes; a weaker similar trend was observed in young adult naive repertoires, while no such trend was observed in memory repertoires. Compared with coincidental sharing between unrelated individuals, out-of-frame TCR alpha sequences shared between twins had an excess of sequences with low generation probability.

Notes on this clonotype: No antigen is known for it. Per-nucleotide qualities are absent, and no much larger clonotype sits a single base away.

V loses 3 bases, J loses 0 bases, and the germline ends lie 15 bases apart. As encoded in the germline V gene (reference sequence), CDR1 is LGHDT while CDR2 is YNNKEL. Counted from cysteine to phenylalanine, this CDR3 has 17 amino acids. The kept DNA is CDR3 alone, 51 bases in frame from the first base. The library was produced with 5' RACE. Instrument on record: Illumina HiSeq 2000. A universal primer binding site was added through template switching, and the final cDNA carried a unique molecular identifier so that TCR cDNA molecules could be counted accurately. First-strand cDNA for TCR alpha and beta chains was synthesized from specific primers in the conserved constant-segment region. To control for contamination, every cDNA library was double barcoded, receiving both a SMART-Mk sample barcode and Illumina barcodes. TruSeq adapter sequences along with Illumina sample barcodes were introduced in two successive PCR steps. The Illumina HiSeq platform was used with custom primers to sequence TCR alpha and beta cDNA libraries. The authors' pipeline ran thus. Unique molecular identifiers were extracted from raw reads with MiGEC, and CDR3 positions were determined with MiXCR. Recombination models were inferred per individual with the repgenHMM and IGoR tools using an EM algorithm. Shared clonotypes were analyzed with the tcR package in R, and sharing was normalized by the product of cloneset sizes. To study raw recombination free of thymic and clonal selection effects, out-of-frame nonproductive sequences were analyzed. The public reads were quality trimmed at Q25 with fastp and then assembled into clones with MiXCR by TCRdb, keeping productive beta chains. Entries are consolidated by CDR3 protein sequence, retaining the most common genes and DNA. The V and J calls reflect TCRdb's pipeline rather than the authors' work. For this sample the table gives hundreds of thousands of distinct CDR3 sequences, of which about 7.5% were detected only once. Of the sample, 1.9% is held by the ten largest clones.

All donors were healthy Caucasians. The twin cohort consisted of three pairs of female monozygotic twins, all aged about 18 to 30 years. Miltenyi CD45RO+ enrichment and human naive T-cell isolation kits were used to isolate memory (CD45RO+) and naive T cells from PBMC. The sample also formed part of further work on yellow fever vaccine responses in identical twins. The second publication reports: The authors reported that the T cell response to vaccination in identical twins appeared partly convergent and partly personalized. In the study, vaccine-responding T cell clones were precisely tracked in identical twins.

The sample consisted of memory (CD45RO+) T cells sorted from blood. Per the publication, the cell subset or site label means: CD45RO+ enriched T cells. The receptor was derived from a woman between 18 and 29 years old in good health. The chain uses TRBV3-1 and TRBJ1-3; no D gene can be assigned with confidence. The nucleotide sequence reads as follows: TGTGCCAGCAGCCAGGGAATAGGGCCAGGCTCTGGAAACACCATATATTTT. This gives the protein CASSQGIGPGSGNTIYF.